This record concerns one TCR beta chain sequence. This clone was seen once. The antigen it binds to is not known. Per-base quality was not reported, and no clone a single base away is much larger than it. These data come from a study of cytomegalovirus exposure and HLA in healthy donors (dated by TCRdb to about 2017). With regard to the full study: An earlier analysis of some 600 of the donors reported approximately 260 Gb of sequence data and 95 million to 140 million unique TCR beta sequences obtained from around 180 million T cells. A later genetic analysis used genome-wide SNP genotypes for about three fifths of the 666 donors, treating that subset as a discovery cohort. The study profiled the T cell repertoires of approximately 700 subjects by immunosequencing and related them to cytomegalovirus serostatus. Rather than drawing on any new phenotypic data, the later analysis identified candidate immune exposures from TCR beta sequences and the way those sequences occurred across donors. Among the roughly 390 genotyped donors, around 79% belonged to the genetic ancestry cluster associated with self-reported Caucasian donors. Because of strong linkage in the cohort, roughly 5 DR-DQ haplotypes were treated as single units for association and clustering. To predict cytomegalovirus infection status, the study combined high-throughput TCR immunosequencing, statistical association of individual TCRs with disease status, and machine learning. An earlier analysis of approximately 640 of the donors applied high-throughput TCR beta sequencing to assess whether each TCR beta V gene segment acted as functional or pseudogenic. All discovery cohort repertoires had been generated using a single sequencing platform. Alongside the repertoire data, information on donor age, sex, ethnicity and CMV serostatus was compiled. Across 300 to 400 genotyped donors of the cohort, an average of roughly 230,000 unique TCR beta nucleotide sequences per donor were sequenced, and roughly 20% of those sequences were non-productive. The number of donors typed differed by locus, with roughly 620-630 for A, B, C, DRB1 and DQB1, more than 500 for DQA1, 600 to 610 for DPA1, and some 440 for DPB1. In a later analysis, previously published TCR beta repertoires from more than 500 donors were re-analyzed and high-resolution HLA genotyping was added so that TCR occurrence patterns could be studied. An early release that covered about 600 HLA-typed donors contained 250 to 350 gigabases of sequencing data and around 85 million unique TCR sequences. The study aimed to test whether cataloging public T cell receptors could reveal signatures of past pathogen exposure. HLA typing included class I and class II loci at four-digit resolution. Along with the roughly 610-subject first cohort, a separate validation cohort of more than 90 different subjects was used.

In total, about 650 healthy bone marrow donors made up the cohort. Cohort members were all nominally healthy when sampled, although unrecorded immune exposures were likely present. The donor was CMV seropositive and was included in the group of almost 300 seropositive cohort members. A peripheral blood sample was provided by each donor, and peripheral blood mononuclear cells were used for TCR beta sequencing. Genomic DNA was extracted from the blood cell samples with the Qiagen DNeasy Blood Extraction Kit. Here V drops 4 bases and J drops 4 bases, and the junction holds 4 bases not matched to any gene. For CDR1 and CDR2, the germline V gene lists MDHEN and SYDVKM. From the cysteine up to the phenylalanine, the CDR3 has a length of 13 residues. The DNA shown is the 39-base CDR3, in frame from base 1. Preparation of the library involved the immunoSEQ multiplex PCR assay. For the multiplex PCR, a mixture combining 60 forward primers for TCR Vbeta segments and 13 reverse primers for TCR Jbeta segments was used. Amplification of the CDR3 region of rearranged TCR beta genes was performed with a multiplex PCR assay on genomic DNA. On the Illumina HiSeq System, the amplified TCR beta libraries were sequenced as 87-base-pair reads. The original methods were these. Across the 500 to 700 repertoires, a later analysis counted tens of millions of unique TCR beta chains, approximately 12 million of which were shared by at least two donors. A nearest-neighbor algorithm error-corrected the raw reads and collapsed the reads into unique sequences, merging closely related sequences to remove PCR and sequencing errors. V, D and J gene segments were assigned by aligning CDR3 sequences to IMGT reference sequences. For a sequence to be retained, a match of at least six nucleotides to both a V gene segment and a J gene segment was required. Rearrangements were called productive when the CDR3 lacked stop codons and stayed in frame with V and J; all others were non-productive. CDR3 was defined by IMGT convention, running from the second conserved V-encoded cysteine to the conserved J-encoded phenylalanine. Sequences without an unambiguous match to a single V gene segment were excluded from the earlier analysis of 500 to 700 of the donors. An earlier analysis of a few hundred of the donors called V segments functional above 56.7% productive rearrangements and segregating when the between-donor standard deviation exceeded 5%. A statistical classification framework was developed to diagnose cytomegalovirus status using the catalog of TCR beta chain sequences. In a later analysis, V and J genes were assigned by comparing TCR nucleotide sequences against IMGT/GENE-DB human TR gene sequences. A later analysis assigned CDR3 sequences and most-parsimonious VDJ recombination scenarios with the TCRdist pipeline. In a later analysis, each TCR beta chain was defined by its CDR3 amino acid sequence together with its V-gene family, and reads without a unique V-gene family were excluded. In a later analysis, fewer than 600 highly shared, low-generation-probability nucleotide sequences were removed to address suspected cross-contamination and a sequencing artifact. A later analysis calculated a clonal expansion index for each public chain from normalized within-repertoire ranks of inferred template counts. Generation probabilities in a later analysis came from a VDJ recombination model fitted to out-of-frame rearrangements, and those results were checked against IGoR. Hypergeometric tests were used in a later analysis to score TCR-TCR, TCR-HLA and TCR-CMV co-occurrence, with a repertoire-size bias correction applied to the TCR pairs. A later analysis estimated false discovery rates by permuting HLA or CMV assignments 20 times. In a later analysis, co-occurring TCRs were grouped with DBSCAN, and TCRdist sequence similarity was added when clustering was performed within HLA-allele-positive subsets. Co-occurrence clustering excluded repertoires with fewer than 30,000 or more than 120,000 public chains, plus five with anomalous nucleotide sharing. Held by TCRdb, this immuneACCESS table contains in-frame sequences only and omits some clones. Under half of the omission traces to an unresolved V gene where checked; the cause of the rest is unknown. From that table come the V and J calls and clone size; the DNA was used to work out D and trimming. The sample table records approximately 150,000 clones; over 70% of these occur just once. The top ten clones comprise around 1.5% of the sample.

What the research found in general, with its limitations: Strong co-occurrence of HLA alleles, especially DR and DQ, made assigning TCR associations to individual alleles difficult. A further reported finding was that TCR beta sequences accurately predicted the HLA-A and HLA-B alleles for most subjects in the first cohort. A total of roughly 160 TCR beta chains were listed by the study as associated with cytomegalovirus. Because counts were too low, about 15 rarely observed V segments, including chromosome 9 orphons, were left out of the earlier analysis of 587 of the donors. Some IMGT-functional V segments, including TRBV6-2 and TRBV6-3, could not be distinguished by the 87-base-pair reads and were therefore excluded. A later genetic analysis associated a missense DCLRE1C variant with V-gene and J-gene trimming of TCR beta chains, and an independent cohort replicated the association. According to a later analysis, TCR association rates differed among HLA loci, with DRB1 alleles showing the most associated TCRs and HLA-C alleles showing the fewest. Across donors, most TCR sequences were observed very rarely, whereas some public TCRs were present in many individuals. The authors suggested that the approach could potentially be generalized to other disease states and immunological phenotypes. HLA typing was unavailable for some donors at each locus, so association tests used only the typed subset. In a later analysis, several top co-occurrence clusters were reported to appear linked to parvovirus B19, influenza, CMV and Epstein-Barr virus. An earlier analysis of some 590 of the donors showed that most TCR beta V segments appeared in productive rearrangements either about 87% or about 30% of the time, which broadly matched IMGT annotations. Most CMV-associated TCR beta chains appeared to be HLA-restricted in a later analysis, and the HLA associations seemed to be driven largely by CMV exposure. A cluster of highly shared sequence variants was judged likely to be a technical artifact of the sequencing pipeline. At a false discovery rate of 0.05, a later analysis linked approximately 18,000 TCR beta sequences to specific HLA alleles. In vitro tests confirmed that three of the cytomegalovirus-associated TCR beta chains recognize cytomegalovirus antigens. Linkage disequilibrium might explain the correlated functional status among segregating V segments, but an unknown experimental factor could not be ruled out. In a later analysis, HLA-associated TCR beta chains showed more clonal expansion and lower generation probabilities than non-associated chains that were equally common. The classifier was reported to diagnose cytomegalovirus status with high specificity and sensitivity in both the original and validation cohorts. Immune exposure information for the cohort was limited to CMV serostatus. The cohort was sequenced for TCR beta chains only, and without alpha or paired-chain data the features that could be detected were limited. The presence/absence analyses assumed that sequencing depth was roughly uniform across donors, and that assumption may not be true. In a later genetic analysis, fewer N-insertions in productive TCRs were reported among donors in an Asian-associated ancestry cluster than the 666-donor mean.

Sequenced input: PBMCs. The rearranged segments are TRBV28 and TRBJ2-7, with 7 middle bases fitting TRBD2. This clonotype was sampled from a woman between 25 and 40 years old in good health and CMV-seropositive. The nucleotide sequence reads as follows: TGTGCCAGCAGTTCGGGGGGAGTTTACGAGCAGTACTTC. This codes for CASSSGGVYEQYF. The CDR3, completed at both ends by the reference TRBV28 and TRBJ2-7 genes, gives the full variable domain DVKVTQSSRYLVKRTGEKVFLECVQDMDHENMFWYRQDPGLGLRLIYFSYDVKMKEKGDIPEGYSVSREKKERFSLILESASTNQTSMYLCASSSGGVYEQYFGPGTRLTVT.